The clone carrying this T cell receptor beta chain was detected many times. Its matching antigen is unknown. RNA transcripts were the template, and TCR beta CDR3 regions were amplified from them. The workflow started with a first-round RT-PCR run with HTBI primers and then moved on to a second-round multiplex PCR. TCRdb reprocessed the multiplex PCR reads via MiXCR and lists one record per CDR3 protein. The repertoire has about 1.1 million distinct CDR3 sequences, roughly two fifths of them found once; the top ten carry over 8.5%. In this cohort, patients with other autoimmune diseases, uncontrolled infections, pregnancy or lactation were excluded. This entry comes from a study of Graves' ophthalmopathy and Graves' hyperthyroidism. Regarding the study as a whole: Among thyroid clonotypes expanded above 0.001 frequency, most also appeared in blood.

The V gene lost 1 base and the J gene lost 4 bases, with 8 bases spanning the gap. The V gene's germline CDR1 is LNHNV and CDR2 YYDKDF (reference sequence). The CDR3 is made up of 14 amino acids. The origin of this receptor is an adult man with Graves' hyperthyroidism. The chain joins TRBV15 to TRBJ1-5, with no clear D. Sample: peripheral blood or thyroid tissue (not recorded which). CDR3 nucleotides: TGTGCCACCAGCAGAGGGACGAAAAATCAGCCCCAGCATTTT. This translates into CATSRGTKNQPQHF.